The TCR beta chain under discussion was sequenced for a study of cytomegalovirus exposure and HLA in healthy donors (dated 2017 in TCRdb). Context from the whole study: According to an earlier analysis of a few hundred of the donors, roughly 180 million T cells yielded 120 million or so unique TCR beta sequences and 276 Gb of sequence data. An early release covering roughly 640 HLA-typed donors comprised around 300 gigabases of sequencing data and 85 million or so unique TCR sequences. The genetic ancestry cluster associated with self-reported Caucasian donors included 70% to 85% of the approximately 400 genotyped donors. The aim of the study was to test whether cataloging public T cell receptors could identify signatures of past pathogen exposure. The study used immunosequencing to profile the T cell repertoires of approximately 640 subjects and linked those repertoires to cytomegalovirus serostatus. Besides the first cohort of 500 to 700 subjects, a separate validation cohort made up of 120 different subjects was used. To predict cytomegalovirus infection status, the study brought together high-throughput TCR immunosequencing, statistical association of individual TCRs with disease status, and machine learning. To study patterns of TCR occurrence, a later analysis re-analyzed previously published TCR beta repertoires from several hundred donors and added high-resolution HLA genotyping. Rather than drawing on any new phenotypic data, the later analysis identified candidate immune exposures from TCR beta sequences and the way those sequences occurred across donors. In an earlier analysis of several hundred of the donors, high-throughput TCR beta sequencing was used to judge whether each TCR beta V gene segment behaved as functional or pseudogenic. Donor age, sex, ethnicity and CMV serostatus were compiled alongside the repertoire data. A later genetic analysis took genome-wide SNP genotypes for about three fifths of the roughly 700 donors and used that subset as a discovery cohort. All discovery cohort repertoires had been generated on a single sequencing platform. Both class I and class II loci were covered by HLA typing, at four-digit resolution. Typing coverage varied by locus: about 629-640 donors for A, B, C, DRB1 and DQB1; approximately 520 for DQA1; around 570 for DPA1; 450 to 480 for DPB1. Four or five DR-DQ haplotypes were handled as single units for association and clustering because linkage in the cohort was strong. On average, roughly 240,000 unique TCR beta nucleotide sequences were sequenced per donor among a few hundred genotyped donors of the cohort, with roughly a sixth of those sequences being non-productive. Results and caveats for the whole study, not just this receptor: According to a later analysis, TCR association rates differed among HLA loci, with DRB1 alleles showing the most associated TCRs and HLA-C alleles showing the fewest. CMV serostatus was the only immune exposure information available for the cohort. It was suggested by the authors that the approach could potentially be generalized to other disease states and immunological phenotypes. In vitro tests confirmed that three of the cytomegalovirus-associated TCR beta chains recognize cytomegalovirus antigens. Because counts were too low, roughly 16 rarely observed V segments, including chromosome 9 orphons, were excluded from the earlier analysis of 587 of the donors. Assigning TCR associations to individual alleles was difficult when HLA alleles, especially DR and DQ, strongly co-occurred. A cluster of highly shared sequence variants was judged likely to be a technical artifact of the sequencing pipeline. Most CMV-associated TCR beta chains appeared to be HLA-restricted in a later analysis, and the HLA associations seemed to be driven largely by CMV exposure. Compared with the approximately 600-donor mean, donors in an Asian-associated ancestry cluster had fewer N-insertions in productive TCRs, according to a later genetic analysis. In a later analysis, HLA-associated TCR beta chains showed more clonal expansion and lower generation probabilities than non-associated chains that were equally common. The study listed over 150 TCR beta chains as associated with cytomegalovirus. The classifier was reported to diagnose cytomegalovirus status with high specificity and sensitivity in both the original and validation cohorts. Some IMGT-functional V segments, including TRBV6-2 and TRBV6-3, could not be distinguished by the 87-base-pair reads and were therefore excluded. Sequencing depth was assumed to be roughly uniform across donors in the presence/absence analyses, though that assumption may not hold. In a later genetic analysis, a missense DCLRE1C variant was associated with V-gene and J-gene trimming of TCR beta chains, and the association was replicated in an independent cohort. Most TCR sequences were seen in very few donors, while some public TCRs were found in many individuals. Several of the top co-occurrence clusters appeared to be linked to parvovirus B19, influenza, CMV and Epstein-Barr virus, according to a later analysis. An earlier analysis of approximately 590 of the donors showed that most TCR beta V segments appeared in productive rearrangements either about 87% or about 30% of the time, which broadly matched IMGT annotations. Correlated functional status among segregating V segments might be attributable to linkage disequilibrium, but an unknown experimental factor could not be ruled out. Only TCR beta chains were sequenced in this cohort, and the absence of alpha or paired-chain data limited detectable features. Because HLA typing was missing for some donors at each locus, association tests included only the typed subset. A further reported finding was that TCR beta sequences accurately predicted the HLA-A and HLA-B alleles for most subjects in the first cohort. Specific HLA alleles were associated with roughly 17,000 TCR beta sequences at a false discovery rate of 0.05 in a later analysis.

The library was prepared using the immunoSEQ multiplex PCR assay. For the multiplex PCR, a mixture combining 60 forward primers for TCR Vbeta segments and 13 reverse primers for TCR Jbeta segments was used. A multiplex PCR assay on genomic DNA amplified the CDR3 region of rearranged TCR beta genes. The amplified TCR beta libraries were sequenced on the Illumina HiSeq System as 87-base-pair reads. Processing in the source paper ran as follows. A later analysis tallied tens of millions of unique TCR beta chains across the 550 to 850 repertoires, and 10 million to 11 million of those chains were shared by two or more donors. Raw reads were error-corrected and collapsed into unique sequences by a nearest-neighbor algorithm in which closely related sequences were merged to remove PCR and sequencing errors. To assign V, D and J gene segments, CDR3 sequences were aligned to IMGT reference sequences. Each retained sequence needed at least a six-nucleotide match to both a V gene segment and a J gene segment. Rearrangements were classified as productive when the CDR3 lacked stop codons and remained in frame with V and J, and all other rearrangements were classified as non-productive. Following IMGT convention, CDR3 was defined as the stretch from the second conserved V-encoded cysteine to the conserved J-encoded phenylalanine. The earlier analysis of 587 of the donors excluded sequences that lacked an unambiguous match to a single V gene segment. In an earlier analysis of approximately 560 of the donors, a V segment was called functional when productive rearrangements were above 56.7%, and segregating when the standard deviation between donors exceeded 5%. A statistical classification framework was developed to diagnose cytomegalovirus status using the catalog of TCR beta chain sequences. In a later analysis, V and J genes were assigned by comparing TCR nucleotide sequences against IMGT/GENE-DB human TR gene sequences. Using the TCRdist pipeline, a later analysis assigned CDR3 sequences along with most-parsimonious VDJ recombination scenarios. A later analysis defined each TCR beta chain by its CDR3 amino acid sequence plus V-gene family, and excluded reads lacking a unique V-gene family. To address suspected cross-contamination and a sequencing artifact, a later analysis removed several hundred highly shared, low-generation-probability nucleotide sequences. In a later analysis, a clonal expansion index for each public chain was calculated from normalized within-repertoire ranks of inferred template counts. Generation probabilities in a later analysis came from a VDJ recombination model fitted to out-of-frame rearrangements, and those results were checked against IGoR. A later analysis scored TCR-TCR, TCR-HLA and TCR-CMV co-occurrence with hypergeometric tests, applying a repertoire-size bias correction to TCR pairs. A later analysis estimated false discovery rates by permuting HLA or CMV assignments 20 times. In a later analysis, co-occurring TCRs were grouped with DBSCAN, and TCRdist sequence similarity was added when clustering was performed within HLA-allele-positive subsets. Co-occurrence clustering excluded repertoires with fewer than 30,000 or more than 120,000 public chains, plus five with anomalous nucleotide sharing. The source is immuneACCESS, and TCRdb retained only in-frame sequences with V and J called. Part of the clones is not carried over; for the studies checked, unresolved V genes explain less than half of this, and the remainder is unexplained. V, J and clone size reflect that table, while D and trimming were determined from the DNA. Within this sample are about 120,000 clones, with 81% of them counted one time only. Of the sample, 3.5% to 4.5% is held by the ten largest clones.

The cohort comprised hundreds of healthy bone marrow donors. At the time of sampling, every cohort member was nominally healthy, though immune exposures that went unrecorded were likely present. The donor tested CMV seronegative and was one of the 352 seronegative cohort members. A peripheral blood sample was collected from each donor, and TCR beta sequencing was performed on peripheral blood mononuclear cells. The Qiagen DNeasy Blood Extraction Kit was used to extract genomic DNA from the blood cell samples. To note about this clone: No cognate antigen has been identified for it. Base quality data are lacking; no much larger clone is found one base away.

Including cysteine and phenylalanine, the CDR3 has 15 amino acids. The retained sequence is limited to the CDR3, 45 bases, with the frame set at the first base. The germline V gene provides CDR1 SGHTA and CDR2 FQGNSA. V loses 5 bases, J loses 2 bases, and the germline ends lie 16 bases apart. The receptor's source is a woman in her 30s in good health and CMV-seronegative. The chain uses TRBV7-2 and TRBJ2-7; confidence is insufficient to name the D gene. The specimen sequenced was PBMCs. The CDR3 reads CASSQDFGRAYEQYF. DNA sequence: TGTGCCAGCAGCCAAGACTTCGGAAGAGCCTACGAGCAGTACTTC.